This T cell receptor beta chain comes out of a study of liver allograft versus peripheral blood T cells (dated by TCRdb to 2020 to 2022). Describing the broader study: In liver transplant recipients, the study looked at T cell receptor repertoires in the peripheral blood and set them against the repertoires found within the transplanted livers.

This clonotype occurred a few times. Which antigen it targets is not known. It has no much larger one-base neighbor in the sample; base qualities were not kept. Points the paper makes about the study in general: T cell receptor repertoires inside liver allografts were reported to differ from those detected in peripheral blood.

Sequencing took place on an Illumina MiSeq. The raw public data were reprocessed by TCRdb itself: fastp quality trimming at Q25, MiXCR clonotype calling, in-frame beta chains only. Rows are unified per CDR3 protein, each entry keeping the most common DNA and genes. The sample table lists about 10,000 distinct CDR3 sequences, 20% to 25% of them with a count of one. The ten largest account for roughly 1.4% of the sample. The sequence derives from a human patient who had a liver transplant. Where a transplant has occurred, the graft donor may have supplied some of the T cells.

The nucleotide sequence is given as TGTGCCAGCAGTTTAGGGACAGGCGGCTACACCTTC. Its translation is CASSLGTGGYTF. The chain couples TRBV12-3 or TRBV12-4 to TRBJ1-2, with 7 central nucleotides matching TRBD1. For this chain, trimming is 1 base at the V end and 8 bases at the J end, and the number of junction bases without a gene match is 1. Measured from the cysteine to the phenylalanine, the CDR3 is 12 residues long. Only the CDR3 region is kept as DNA, spanning 36 bases read in frame from base 1.